These T cell receptor beta chains were read from a single sample in a study of cytomegalovirus exposure and HLA in healthy donors. Only in-frame clones appear in the TCRdb table, and some are missing; sequencing was by immunoSEQ multiplex PCR. The sample records around 200,000 clones, about 79% being singletons. Material: PBMCs. The receptors were sampled from a male donor in good health and CMV-seronegative. Both conserved end residues are part of each CDR3. The D gene is left open where the match is weak. Not every row has a clone size; where given, it reads once, few, many or a size class.

clone size: -; J gene: TRBJ1-1; V gene: TRBV10-1; D gene: TRBD1; CDR3 protein: CASSVGTGGDMNTEAFF; CDR3 DNA: TGCGCCAGCAGTGTTGGGACAGGGGGCGATATGAACACTGAAGCTTTCTTT
clone size: -; J gene: TRBJ2-4; V gene: TRBV4-2; D gene: -; CDR3 protein: CASSGLGHIQYF; CDR3 DNA: TGTGCCAGCAGCGGCTTGGGCCACATTCAGTACTTC
clone size: once; J gene: TRBJ2-2; V gene: TRBV27; D gene: -; CDR3 protein: CASKPTGNTGELFF; CDR3 DNA: TGTGCCAGCAAACCGACAGGGAACACCGGGGAGCTGTTTTTT
clone size: -; J gene: TRBJ2-1; V gene: TRBV6-8; D gene: TRBD1; CDR3 protein: CASSYSVQGYNEQFF; CDR3 DNA: TGTGCCAGCAGTTACTCAGTACAGGGGTACAATGAGCAGTTCTTC
clone size: -; J gene: TRBJ2-1; V gene: TRBV4-3; D gene: TRBD1; CDR3 protein: CASSQDRQGAYNEQFF; CDR3 DNA: TGCGCCAGCAGCCAAGATCGACAGGGGGCCTACAATGAGCAGTTCTTC
clone size: -; J gene: TRBJ1-2; V gene: TRBV25-1; D gene: -; CDR3 protein: CASSGSISIWGYTF; CDR3 DNA: TGTGCCAGCAGTGGGTCTATTTCTATTTGGGGCTACACCTTC
clone size: -; J gene: TRBJ2-7; V gene: TRBV13; D gene: TRBD1; CDR3 protein: CASSLTFRGQAYEQYF; CDR3 DNA: TGTGCCAGCAGCTTAACCTTTAGGGGACAGGCCTACGAGCAGTACTTC
clone size: -; J gene: TRBJ2-7; V gene: TRBV27; D gene: -; CDR3 protein: CASSSSDSRGEQYF; CDR3 DNA: TGTGCCAGCAGTTCCTCGGACAGCCGTGGCGAGCAGTACTTC
clone size: -; J gene: TRBJ1-1; V gene: TRBV7-2; D gene: TRBD1; CDR3 protein: CASSSYGTGGEAFF; CDR3 DNA: TGTGCCAGCAGCTCATACGGGACAGGGGGTGAAGCTTTCTTT
clone size: -; J gene: TRBJ2-1; V gene: TRBV6-1; D gene: -; CDR3 protein: CASTVLAAQDEQFF; CDR3 DNA: TGTGCCAGCACCGTCCTGGCAGCTCAGGATGAGCAGTTCTTC
clone size: -; J gene: TRBJ1-2; V gene: TRBV5-4; D gene: TRBD1; CDR3 protein: CASSLAGAGGYGYTF; CDR3 DNA: TGTGCCAGCAGCTTGGCCGGGGCAGGGGGCTATGGCTACACCTTC
clone size: few; J gene: TRBJ2-2; V gene: TRBV11-1; D gene: -; CDR3 protein: CASSFLNTGELFF; CDR3 DNA: TGTGCCAGCAGCTTTCTCAACACCGGGGAGCTGTTTTTT
clone size: -; J gene: TRBJ2-3; V gene: TRBV18; D gene: -; CDR3 protein: CASSVSLTDTQYF; CDR3 DNA: TGTGCCAGCTCGGTAAGCCTCACAGATACGCAGTATTTT
clone size: -; J gene: TRBJ2-4; V gene: TRBV11-1; D gene: TRBD1; CDR3 protein: CASSLGPGTGGIQYF; CDR3 DNA: TGTGCCAGCAGCTTGGGACCCGGGACAGGTGGAATTCAGTACTTC
clone size: -; J gene: TRBJ2-1; V gene: TRBV5-4; D gene: TRBD1; CDR3 protein: CASSGTAPKKQFF; CDR3 DNA: TGTGCCAGCAGCGGGACAGCCCCGAAGAAGCAGTTCTTC
clone size: few; J gene: TRBJ2-2; V gene: TRBV6-1; D gene: -; CDR3 protein: CASSEARLYTGELFF; CDR3 DNA: TGTGCCAGCAGTGAAGCTCGACTATACACCGGGGAGCTGTTTTTT
clone size: -; J gene: TRBJ2-3; V gene: TRBV9; D gene: -; CDR3 protein: CASSVTGTPSTDTQYF; CDR3 DNA: TGTGCCAGCAGCGTTACAGGGACGCCTAGCACAGATACGCAGTATTTT
clone size: -; J gene: TRBJ2-7; V gene: TRBV29-1; D gene: -; CDR3 protein: CSVARSYEQYF; CDR3 DNA: TGCAGCGTTGCCCGCTCCTACGAGCAGTACTTC
clone size: once; J gene: TRBJ2-7; V gene: TRBV11-1; D gene: -; CDR3 protein: CASSGTWSSYEQYF; CDR3 DNA: TGTGCCAGCAGCGGGACATGGAGCTCCTACGAGCAGTACTTC
clone size: -; J gene: TRBJ1-5; V gene: TRBV15; D gene: -; CDR3 protein: CATSFDGGNQPQHF; CDR3 DNA: TGTGCCACCAGCTTCGATGGGGGGAATCAGCCCCAGCATTTT
clone size: few; J gene: TRBJ2-6; V gene: TRBV29-1; D gene: -; CDR3 protein: CSVDESGANVLTF; CDR3 DNA: TGCAGCGTTGATGAGTCTGGGGCCAACGTCCTGACTTTC
clone size: -; J gene: TRBJ2-7; V gene: TRBV7-6; D gene: TRBD1; CDR3 protein: CASSQIPGQGTYEQYF; CDR3 DNA: TGTGCCAGCAGCCAGATTCCGGGACAGGGGACCTACGAGCAGTACTTC
clone size: -; J gene: TRBJ2-7; V gene: TRBV29-1; D gene: TRBD1; CDR3 protein: CSVGQGSTYEQYF; CDR3 DNA: TGCAGCGTGGGACAGGGGTCCACCTACGAGCAGTACTTC
clone size: -; J gene: TRBJ2-3; V gene: TRBV19; D gene: TRBD2; CDR3 protein: CASSIIAGGPLGTDTQYF; CDR3 DNA: TGTGCCAGTAGTATAATAGCGGGAGGTCCCCTCGGCACAGATACGCAGTATTTT
clone size: -; J gene: TRBJ1-1; V gene: TRBV4-3; D gene: TRBD1; CDR3 protein: CASSDRGDTEAFF; CDR3 DNA: TGCGCCAGCAGCGACAGGGGGGACACTGAAGCTTTCTTT
clone size: -; J gene: TRBJ2-4; V gene: TRBV6-6; D gene: TRBD1; CDR3 protein: CASRDYRGLAKNIQYF; CDR3 DNA: TGTGCCAGCAGAGACTACAGGGGGCTAGCCAAAAACATTCAGTACTTC
clone size: -; J gene: TRBJ2-7; V gene: TRBV27; D gene: -; CDR3 protein: CASSSPPSSYEQYF; CDR3 DNA: TGTGCCAGCAGTTCTCCCCCGAGCTCCTACGAGCAGTACTTC
clone size: -; J gene: TRBJ1-2; V gene: TRBV4-1; D gene: -; CDR3 protein: CASSQDNSQGTLNYGYTF; CDR3 DNA: TGCGCCAGCAGCCAAGACAACTCCCAGGGGACACTTAACTATGGCTACACCTTC
clone size: -; J gene: TRBJ2-7; V gene: TRBV27; D gene: TRBD1; CDR3 protein: CASSFPGQGSGEQYF; CDR3 DNA: TGTGCCAGCAGTTTCCCGGGACAGGGAAGCGGCGAGCAGTACTTC
clone size: -; J gene: TRBJ1-5; V gene: TRBV27; D gene: -; CDR3 protein: CASSLGTLNQPQHF; CDR3 DNA: TGTGCCAGCAGTTTGGGCACCCTGAATCAGCCCCAGCATTTT
clone size: -; J gene: TRBJ1-1; V gene: TRBV6-1; D gene: TRBD1; CDR3 protein: CASSVRTGDSTEAFF; CDR3 DNA: TGTGCCAGCAGCGTTCGGACAGGGGATAGCACTGAAGCTTTCTTT
clone size: -; J gene: TRBJ2-7; V gene: TRBV4-2; D gene: TRBD2; CDR3 protein: CASSPSGGSNYEQYF; CDR3 DNA: TGTGCCAGCAGCCCTAGCGGGGGGTCCAACTACGAGCAGTACTTC
clone size: -; J gene: TRBJ1-6; V gene: TRBV30; D gene: -; CDR3 protein: CAWSEVGVKSPLHF; CDR3 DNA: TGTGCCTGGAGTGAGGTCGGGGTTAAATCACCCCTCCACTTT
clone size: once; J gene: TRBJ2-1; V gene: TRBV5-5; D gene: -; CDR3 protein: CASRQSAGNEQFF; CDR3 DNA: TGTGCCAGCAGACAAAGCGCGGGCAATGAGCAGTTCTTC
clone size: few; J gene: TRBJ1-6; V gene: TRBV6-1; D gene: -; CDR3 protein: CASSQQTAHNSPLHF; CDR3 DNA: TGTGCCAGCAGCCAACAGACAGCGCATAATTCACCCCTCCACTTT
clone size: -; J gene: TRBJ2-5; V gene: TRBV5-1; D gene: TRBD2; CDR3 protein: CASWAAGVETQYF; CDR3 DNA: TGCGCCAGCTGGGCAGCGGGGGTAGAGACCCAGTACTTC
clone size: -; J gene: TRBJ1-6; V gene: TRBV6-6; D gene: -; CDR3 protein: CASSTGSPLHF; CDR3 DNA: TGTGCCAGCAGTACAGGTTCACCCCTCCACTTT
clone size: -; J gene: TRBJ2-7; V gene: TRBV7-6; D gene: TRBD1; CDR3 protein: CASSFGQGSSYEQYF; CDR3 DNA: TGTGCCAGCAGCTTTGGACAGGGGTCCTCCTACGAGCAGTACTTC
clone size: -; J gene: TRBJ2-7; V gene: TRBV5-1; D gene: TRBD2; CDR3 protein: CASSTGLAGTSYEQYF; CDR3 DNA: TGCGCCAGCAGCACCGGACTAGCGGGAACTTCCTACGAGCAGTACTTC
clone size: -; J gene: TRBJ2-7; V gene: TRBV5-1; D gene: TRBD1; CDR3 protein: CASSFYRPGQDHEYF; CDR3 DNA: TGCGCCAGCAGCTTTTACCGACCGGGACAGGATCATGAGTACTTC
clone size: -; J gene: TRBJ2-6; V gene: TRBV28; D gene: -; CDR3 protein: CASSFYRGSGANVLTF; CDR3 DNA: TGTGCCAGCAGTTTTTACCGCGGCTCTGGGGCCAACGTCCTGACTTTC
clone size: -; J gene: TRBJ2-3; V gene: TRBV6-1; D gene: TRBD2; CDR3 protein: CASSEFVKLAGGSSTDTQYF; CDR3 DNA: TGTGCCAGCAGTGAATTCGTGAAACTAGCGGGGGGCTCTAGCACAGATACGCAGTATTTT
clone size: few; J gene: TRBJ2-1; V gene: TRBV18; D gene: -; CDR3 protein: CASSQRQSYNEQFF; CDR3 DNA: TGTGCCAGCTCACAGCGACAGTCCTACAATGAGCAGTTCTTC
clone size: -; J gene: TRBJ2-7; V gene: TRBV25-1; D gene: -; CDR3 protein: CATVPTDRSVDEQYF; CDR3 DNA: TGTGCCACCGTGCCAACCGACAGGAGCGTGGACGAGCAGTACTTC
clone size: -; J gene: TRBJ2-7; V gene: TRBV29-1; D gene: TRBD2; CDR3 protein: CSVGEGPTSGRAKVYEQYF; CDR3 DNA: TGCAGCGTTGGGGAGGGTCCTACTAGCGGGAGGGCCAAGGTCTACGAGCAGTACTTC
clone size: -; J gene: TRBJ1-2; V gene: TRBV5-6; D gene: TRBD1; CDR3 protein: CASSWDRGHGYTF; CDR3 DNA: TGTGCCAGCAGCTGGGACAGGGGGCATGGCTACACCTTC
clone size: -; J gene: TRBJ2-2; V gene: TRBV30; D gene: -; CDR3 protein: CAWSPRGGTGELFF; CDR3 DNA: TGTGCCTGGAGTCCGAGGGGGGGGACCGGGGAGCTGTTTTTT
clone size: -; J gene: TRBJ2-3; V gene: TRBV6-1; D gene: TRBD2; CDR3 protein: CASTLAGLSTDTQYF; CDR3 DNA: TGTGCCAGCACACTAGCGGGCCTTAGCACAGATACGCAGTATTTT
clone size: -; J gene: TRBJ2-3; V gene: TRBV30; D gene: TRBD2; CDR3 protein: CAWSVRRGGGPQYF; CDR3 DNA: TGTGCCTGGAGTGTAAGGCGGGGGGGCGGTCCCCAGTATTTT
clone size: -; J gene: TRBJ2-7; V gene: TRBV4-1; D gene: -; CDR3 protein: CASSQRDIGRYEQYF; CDR3 DNA: TGCGCCAGCAGCCAACGGGACATTGGACGCTACGAGCAGTACTTC
clone size: few; J gene: TRBJ2-7; V gene: TRBV5-4; D gene: TRBD1; CDR3 protein: CASSIRQGWEQYF; CDR3 DNA: TGTGCCAGCAGCATCCGACAGGGGTGGGAGCAGTACTTC
clone size: -; J gene: TRBJ2-1; V gene: TRBV5-1; D gene: TRBD2; CDR3 protein: CASSLVGGASSEQFF; CDR3 DNA: TGCGCCAGCAGCTTGGTCGGGGGGGCCTCGAGTGAGCAGTTCTTC
clone size: few; J gene: TRBJ2-5; V gene: TRBV7-6; D gene: -; CDR3 protein: CASSWGETADQETQYF; CDR3 DNA: TGTGCCAGCAGCTGGGGGGAGACAGCGGACCAAGAGACCCAGTACTTC
clone size: -; J gene: TRBJ1-2; V gene: TRBV7-9; D gene: TRBD1; CDR3 protein: CASSLETGYYGYTF; CDR3 DNA: TGTGCCAGCAGCTTGGAGACAGGGTACTATGGCTACACCTTC
clone size: once; J gene: TRBJ2-7; V gene: TRBV6-5; D gene: -; CDR3 protein: CASSLEQGDADEQYF; CDR3 DNA: TGTGCCAGCAGCCTAGAACAGGGTGATGCCGACGAGCAGTACTTC
clone size: -; J gene: TRBJ1-2; V gene: TRBV7-9; D gene: TRBD1; CDR3 protein: CASSSQGDYGYTF; CDR3 DNA: TGTGCCAGCAGCTCACAGGGGGACTATGGCTACACCTTC
clone size: -; J gene: TRBJ1-5; V gene: TRBV5-1; D gene: TRBD1; CDR3 protein: CASSLGTGTSSNQPQHF; CDR3 DNA: TGCGCCAGCAGCTTGGGGACAGGGACGAGTAGCAATCAGCCCCAGCATTTT
clone size: -; J gene: TRBJ2-6; V gene: TRBV11-1; D gene: TRBD1; CDR3 protein: CASSFEGTGASGANVLTF; CDR3 DNA: TGTGCCAGCAGCTTCGAGGGGACAGGAGCCTCTGGGGCCAACGTCCTGACTTTC
clone size: few; J gene: TRBJ2-5; V gene: TRBV5-1; D gene: TRBD2; CDR3 protein: CASSLGLAGIQETQYF; CDR3 DNA: TGCGCCAGCAGCTTGGGATTAGCGGGGATCCAAGAGACCCAGTACTTC